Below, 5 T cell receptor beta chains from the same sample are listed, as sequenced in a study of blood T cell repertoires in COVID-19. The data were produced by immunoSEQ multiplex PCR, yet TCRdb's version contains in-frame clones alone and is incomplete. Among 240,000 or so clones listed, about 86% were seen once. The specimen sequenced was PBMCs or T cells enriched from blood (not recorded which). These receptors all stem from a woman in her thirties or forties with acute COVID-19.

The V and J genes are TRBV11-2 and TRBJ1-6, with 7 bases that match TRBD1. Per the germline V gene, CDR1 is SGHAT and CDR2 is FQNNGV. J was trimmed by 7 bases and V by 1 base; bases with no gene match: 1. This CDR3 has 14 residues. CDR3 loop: CASSLGTGNSPLHF. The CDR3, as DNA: TGTGCCAGCAGCTTAGGGACAGGAAATTCACCCCTCCACTTT.

Here the CDR3 DNA reads TGTGCCAGCAGCTTAGGGGAGGGCACTGAAGCTTTCTTT. Its translation is CASSLGEGTEAFF. The chain employs TRBV27 and TRBJ1-1; perhaps TRBD1 as D (5 bases). The CDR3 has 13 residues. Per germline, CDR1 MNHEY and CDR2 SMNVEV (reference sequence). V was trimmed by 6 bases and J by 4 bases, leaving 12 bases between them.

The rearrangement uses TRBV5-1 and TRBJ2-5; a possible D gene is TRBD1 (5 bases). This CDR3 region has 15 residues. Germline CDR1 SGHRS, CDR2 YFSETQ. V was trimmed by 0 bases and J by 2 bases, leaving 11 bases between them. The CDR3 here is CASSLAATEQETQYF. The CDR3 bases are TGCGCCAGCAGCTTGGCCGCGACAGAACAAGAGACCCAGTACTTC.

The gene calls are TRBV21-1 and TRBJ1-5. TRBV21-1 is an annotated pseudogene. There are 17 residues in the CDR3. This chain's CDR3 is CASSKPSGMGSNQPQHF. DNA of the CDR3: TGTGCCAGCAGCAAGCCTTCGGGGATGGGCAGCAATCAGCCCCAGCATTTT.

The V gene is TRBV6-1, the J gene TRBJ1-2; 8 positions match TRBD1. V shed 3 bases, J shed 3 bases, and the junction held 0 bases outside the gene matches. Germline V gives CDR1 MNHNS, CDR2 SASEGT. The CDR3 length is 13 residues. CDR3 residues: CASSEGQDYGYTF. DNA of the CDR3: TGTGCCAGCAGTGAGGGACAGGACTATGGCTACACCTTC.